This T cell receptor (beta chain) derives from a study of blood T cell repertoires in COVID-19. Study-wide context: Specimens from acute and convalescent COVID-19 originated in the United States, Italy and Spain. Nucleic acid was either cDNA or gDNA, and it came from T cells, B-cell-depleted T cells, or PBMCs.

As handled by the study authors: Amplification with reference gene primers provided the estimates of nucleated cell counts. Using immunoSEQ multiplex PCR, the repertoire was profiled, and TCRdb retains in-frame clones only, with some absent. V, J and clone size reflect that table, while D and trimming were determined from the DNA. The profile shows tens of thousands of clones, more than 75% of them singletons. Germline V gene lookup returns CDR1 MRHNA and CDR2 SNTAGT. The CDR3 contains 16 residues. V was shortened by 8 bases and J by 2 bases, with 18 bases between the two germline ends. The sequence was collected from a woman aged 80 or older with acute or convalescent COVID-19. Sequenced input: peripheral blood. This sequence joins TRBV6-4 and TRBJ2-2; tentatively, D is TRBD1 (6 bases). CDR3 in DNA: TGTGCCAGCGGAAGAGACCGGGACACAAACACCGGGGAGCTGTTTTTT. Translated: CASGRDRDTNTGELFF.